This entry concerns a single T cell receptor beta chain. What it binds is not known. Deep was the level used in running the assay. Once extracted for a subset, genomic DNA was divided evenly among several immunoSEQ plates. Clones were sequenced by immunoSEQ multiplex PCR, and TCRdb holds only the in-frame ones, with some missing. The sample has millions of clones; over 85% are singletons. The data belong to a study of shared clonotypes between healthy human individuals. Broader study findings: In the sorted subsets, rarefaction showed sequencing was incomplete despite large depth. Some clonotypes were shared by all four sorted-subset donors, while others were not shared. The non-shared ones had lower generation probabilities than the shared ones.

CDR3 length equals 20 residues. This TCR was recovered from a man younger than 35 in good health. Some clones in this sample may be carry-over from other donors' samples. This chain joins TRBV21-1 and TRBJ2-7; the table calls TRBD2, which could not be checked here. TRBV21-1 is classified as a pseudogene. Material for sequencing was naive CD4+ T cells from PBMCs. The subset: CD45RA+ positively selected. CDR3 protein: CASRKKGLAGEGASSYEQYF. The CDR3 DNA is TGTGCCAGCAGGAAAAAGGGGCTAGCGGGAGAAGGGGCGAGCTCCTACGAGCAGTACTTC.